The 11 T cell receptor beta chains below all came from one sample that was sequenced in a study of blood T cell repertoires in COVID-19. The table came from immunoSEQ multiplex PCR; TCRdb's copy has only in-frame clones and leaves some out. The sample holds about 140,000 clones, 84% seen once. The sample taken for sequencing was peripheral blood. The receptors were sampled from a human donor in a cohort sampled during active COVID-19.

This chain links TRBV19 with TRBJ1-4; TRBD1 matches 7 bases. Germline lookup yields CDR1 LNHDA and CDR2 SQIVND (reference sequence). This CDR3 has 13 residues. V shed 4 bases and J 12 bases; nucleotides not matched to a gene: 8. In DNA, the CDR3 is TGTGCCAGTAGTAACACGGACAGGCTTGAACTGTTTTTT. It encodes CASSNTDRLELFF.

This rearrangement joins TRBV5-1 to TRBJ1-2; a weak D match, TRBD1 (5 bases). Germline CDR1 and CDR2: SGHRS and YFSETQ. The V and J ends lost 0 bases and 7 bases respectively, with 13 bases between them. CDR3 size: 14 residues. In DNA form, the CDR3 reads TGCGCCAGCAGCTTGGAGGGGCGGGAATTTGGCTACACCTTC. Translation gives CASSLEGREFGYTF.

The rearrangement joins TRBV5-1 to TRBJ2-7; possible D gene TRBD1, 6 bases. Germline CDR1 is SGHRS and CDR2 is YFSETQ. The CDR3 loop spans 12 amino acids. The V end lost 5 bases, the J end lost 3 bases, and 9 bases lay between the germline ends. The CDR3 reads CASRSTGYEQYF. Written as DNA, the CDR3 is TGCGCCAGCAGGTCGACAGGCTACGAGCAGTACTTC.

This clone has a handful of counts. This sequence joins TRBV28 and TRBJ2-3; 12 nucleotides line up with TRBD2. V dropped 6 bases and J dropped 2; count of bases not matched to a gene: 6. There are 16 residues in the CDR3. Germline V gene sequence: CDR1 MDHEN, CDR2 SYDVKM. The CDR3 coding sequence is TGTGCCAGCAGCTTGACTAGCGGGGGCTACACAGATACGCAGTATTTT. Protein sequence: CASSLTSGGYTDTQYF.

This sequence joins TRBV6-6 and TRBJ1-6, with D unresolved. In germline, CDR1 is MNHNY, CDR2 SVGAGI (reference sequence). V dropped 3 bases and J dropped 8 bases, with 14 bases sitting between them. The CDR3 sequence is 15 residues long. The CDR3 bases are TGTGCCAGCAGTTATCGCGGGCCGAGAGATTCACCCCTCCACTTT. This encodes CASSYRGPRDSPLHF.

This clone was recorded many times. This chain joins TRBV5-1 and TRBJ1-4; no clear D. The ends were cut back, 3 bases at V and 0 bases at J, with 6 bases in the middle. This CDR3 contains 14 residues. Germline values: CDR1 SGHRS, CDR2 YFSETQ. CDR3 in DNA: TGCGCCAGCAGCTCCAGTTCAACTAATGAAAAACTGTTTTTT. Its translation: CASSSSSTNEKLFF.

J is TRBJ2-7 and V is TRBV5-1, with 7 bases matching TRBD1. The CDR3 loop spans 15 amino acids. Germline trimming cut 8 bases from V and 0 bases from J; bases unmatched to any gene: 11. The germline CDR1 and CDR2 sequences are SGHRS and YFSETQ. CDR3 sequence reads: CASQDRDRSSYEQYF. For the CDR3, the DNA is TGCGCCAGTCAAGACCGGGACAGAAGCTCCTACGAGCAGTACTTC.

This chain uses TRBV28 with TRBJ1-5; D might be TRBD1 (6 bases). V was shortened by 6 bases and J by 7 bases, with 13 bases between the two germline ends. The CDR3 has 13 residues. Germline CDR1 MDHEN, CDR2 SYDVKM. The DNA for the CDR3 is TGTGCCAGCAGGAGGACAGCGGAGCAGCCCCAGCATTTT. This sequence encodes CASRRTAEQPQHF.

The rearrangement uses TRBV5-1 and TRBJ1-2; maybe TRBD1 (5 bases). The germline V gene has CDR1 SGHRS and CDR2 YFSETQ. The CDR3 is made up of 13 amino acids. Trimming left V 2 bases short and J 5 bases short, with 10 bases between. The CDR3 bases are TGCGCCAGCAGCTTTGACAGTATTTATGGCTACACCTTC. This gives the protein CASSFDSIYGYTF.

The gene calls are TRBV2 and TRBJ2-3; no clear D gene. Deletions cut 6 bases from V and 2 bases from J, with 6 bases between. The CDR3 totals 12 residues. The germline gives CDR1 SNHLY, CDR2 FYNNEI. CDR3 bases: TGTGCCAGCAGGGTAGCCACAGATACGCAGTATTTT. This encodes CASRVATDTQYF.

V gene TRBV27 combines with J gene TRBJ2-1; TRBD2 matches 12 bases. With 8 bases clipped from V and 6 bases from J, the junction kept 11 bases outside the gene matches. Germline V gene sequence: CDR1 MNHEY, CDR2 SMNVEV (reference sequence). This CDR3 spans 16 amino acids. The CDR3 DNA sequence: TGTGCCAGCCGCTCTAGCGGGGGGGCCCAAACCAATGAGCAGTTCTTC. Translating it yields CASRSSGGAQTNEQFF.